The T cell receptor (beta chain) described here comes from a study of blood T cell repertoires in COVID-19. Some clones are missing from TCRdb's copy, which holds only in-frame ones; the method was immunoSEQ multiplex PCR. This table has around 170,000 clones, roughly nine tenths appearing once. CDR3 length: 11 residues. The germline gives CDR1 SQVTM, CDR2 ANQGSEA. Trimming took 6 bases from V and 4 from J, leaving 9 bases between them. This chain links TRBV29-1 with TRBJ1-1; tentatively, D is TRBD1 (6 bases). The sample consisted of peripheral blood. The sequence was obtained from a man aged 60 to 75 with acute or convalescent COVID-19. CDR3: CSVQGSTEAFF. In nucleotides, the CDR3 is TGCAGCGTCCAGGGGAGCACTGAAGCTTTCTTT.